The 10 T cell receptor beta chains given below trace back to one sample, sequenced in a study of blood T cells in healthy people across ages. Through a sample-barcoded 5' primer and a J-beta primer mix, a second PCR was run for 7 to 11 cycles. TCRdb redid the calling of the 5' RACE reads with MiXCR, one entry per CDR3 protein. The data hold about 580,000 distinct CDR3 sequences, with around 50% observed a single time. Sequences were obtained from blood. The receptors derive from an older man in good health.

The chain uses TRBV7-6 and TRBJ2-1; no clear D. The CDR3 loop spans 16 amino acids. Trimming stripped 4 bases from V and 7 bases from J, with 20 bases between. CDR1 is SGHVS and CDR2 is FNYEAQ in the germline V gene. The CDR3: CASSSSLWLGGNEQFF. CDR3 nucleotide sequence: TGTGCCAGCAGCTCGTCCTTATGGCTTGGTGGGAATGAGCAGTTCTTC.

As to this clonotype: The junction departs from the called germline gene at one end, perhaps through a read error. The chain employs TRBV6-6 and TRBJ2-3, with 13 bases that match TRBD2. Germline V gene sequence: CDR1 MNHNY, CDR2 SVGAGI (reference sequence). The CDR3 totals 17 residues. The CDR3 region has the DNA TGTACCAGCAGTTACTCGCCGGGGACTAGCGGGACCGATACGCAGTATTTT. It encodes CTSSYSPGTSGTDTQYF.

The chain is built from TRBV4-1 and TRBJ1-2; 11 nucleotides align to TRBD1. This CDR3 spans 18 amino acids. The V segment lost 4 bases and the J segment 3 bases; nucleotides outside the gene matches: 13. CDR1 is MGHRA, CDR2 YSYEKL, per germline. CDR3 DNA sequence: TGCGCCAGCAGCCCCGGGACAGGGGGAAGAATACAGGACTATGGCTACACCTTC. Translating it yields CASSPGTGGRIQDYGYTF.

This clonotype was detected a few times. The genes are TRBV9 and TRBJ1-5, with D possibly being TRBD1 (6 bases). Germline CDR1 SGDLS, CDR2 YYNGEE. This CDR3 is built from 14 residues. The ends were cut back, 7 bases at V and 6 bases at J, with 17 bases in the middle. The CDR3 here is CASSGGLALQPQHF. The CDR3 DNA follows: TGTGCCAGCTCCGGGGGGCTTGCCCTTCAGCCCCAGCATTTT.

The V call is TRBV5-1, the J call TRBJ1-1; perhaps TRBD1 as D (6 bases). In germline, CDR1 is SGHRS, CDR2 YFSETQ. V shed 1 base and J shed 5 bases, with 12 bases lying between them. The CDR3 sequence is 14 residues long. CDR3 region: CASSLPGALTEAFF. In DNA form, the CDR3 reads TGCGCCAGCAGCTTGCCAGGGGCGCTGACTGAAGCTTTCTTT.

This clonotype was counted ten times or more. The V and J genes are TRBV6-5 and TRBJ1-2; 7 bases align to TRBD1. CDR1 is MNHEY, CDR2 SVGAGI, per germline. V lost 5 bases and J lost 4; bases outside the gene matches: 10. The CDR3 is made up of 15 amino acids. The CDR3 region has the DNA TGTGCCAGCAGTACTAGAAGACAGGGCGCCTATGGCTACACCTTC. Its translation is CASSTRRQGAYGYTF.

The V and J genes are TRBV10-3 and TRBJ2-1; D gene uncertain. Trimming cost V 3 bases and J 0 bases, with 6 bases left between them. CDR1 and CDR2 (germline): ENHRY, SYGVKD. CDR3 size: 14 residues. CDR3 loop: CAISDGLSYNEQFF. CDR3 DNA: TGTGCCATCAGTGACGGGCTCTCCTACAATGAGCAGTTCTTC.

Many counts were recorded for this clonotype. The chain links TRBV6-5 to TRBJ2-7, with D possibly matching TRBD2 (5 bases). The CDR3 covers 14 residues. Germline V gene data show CDR1 as MNHEY and CDR2 as SVGAGI. The V end lost 4 bases, the J end lost 2 bases, and 12 bases lay between the germline ends. The DNA for the CDR3 is TGTGCCAGCAGTTCCGGAGGCAAGGCCTACGAGCAGTACTTC. Protein sequence: CASSSGGKAYEQYF.

This clonotype came up once. V is TRBV7-2 and J is TRBJ2-3; TRBD2 might be the D (5 bases). CDR1 and CDR2 from the germline V gene are SGHTA and FQGNSA. The CDR3 is 15 residues long. Trimming took 1 base from V and 4 from J, leaving 12 bases between them. CDR3 coding DNA: TGTGCCAGCAGCTTAGTAACGAGCGGTTCAGATACGCAGTATTTT. It encodes CASSLVTSGSDTQYF.

CDR3 sequence reads: CAPPPAGLAGGGTDTQYF. In nucleotides, the CDR3 is TGTGCCCCGCCCCCCGCCGGACTAGCGGGAGGAGGCACAGATACGCAGTATTTT. This rearrangement joins TRBV7-2 to TRBJ2-3, with 14 bases lining up with TRBD2. The CDR3 has 18 residues. CDR1 is SGHTA and CDR2 is FQGNSA in the germline V gene. With V trimmed by 11 bases and J by 1 base, 14 bases remained unmatched. The full variable domain, its missing parts supplied by reference TRBV7-2 and TRBJ2-3, is GAGVSQSPSNKVTEKGKDVELRCDPISGHTALYWYRQSLGQGLEFLIYFQGNSAPDKSGLPSDRFSAERTGGSVSTLTIQRTQQEDSAVYLCAPPPAGLAGGGTDTQYFGPGTRLTVL.